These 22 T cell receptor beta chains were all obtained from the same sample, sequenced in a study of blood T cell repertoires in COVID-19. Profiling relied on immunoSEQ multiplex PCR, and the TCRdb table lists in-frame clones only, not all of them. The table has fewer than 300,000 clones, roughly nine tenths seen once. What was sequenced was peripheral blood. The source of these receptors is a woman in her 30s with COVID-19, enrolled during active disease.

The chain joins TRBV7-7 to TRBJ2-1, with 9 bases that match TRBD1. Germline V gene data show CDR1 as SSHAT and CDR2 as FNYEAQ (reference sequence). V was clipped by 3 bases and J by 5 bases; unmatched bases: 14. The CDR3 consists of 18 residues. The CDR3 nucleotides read TGTGCCAGCAGCTTCCTCCACTTGGGGACAGGGTGGGACAATGAGCAGTTCTTC. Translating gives CASSFLHLGTGWDNEQFF. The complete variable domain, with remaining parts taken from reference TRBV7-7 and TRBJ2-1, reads GAGVSQSPRYKVTKRGQDVTLRCDPISSHATLYWYQQALGQGPEFLTYFNYEAQPDKSGLPSDRFSAERPEGSISTLTIQRTEQRDSAMYRCASSFLHLGTGWDNEQFFGPGTRLTVL.

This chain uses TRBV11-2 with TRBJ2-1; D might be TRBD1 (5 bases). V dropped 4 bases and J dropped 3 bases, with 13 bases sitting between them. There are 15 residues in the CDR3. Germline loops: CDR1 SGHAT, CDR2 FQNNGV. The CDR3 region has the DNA TGTGCCAGCAGCTACGATAGGGGTTTCTACAATGAGCAGTTCTTC. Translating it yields CASSYDRGFYNEQFF.

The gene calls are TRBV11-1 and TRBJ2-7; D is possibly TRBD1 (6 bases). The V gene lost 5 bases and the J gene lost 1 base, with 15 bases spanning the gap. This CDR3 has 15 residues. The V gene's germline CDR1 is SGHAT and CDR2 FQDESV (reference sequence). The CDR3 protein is CASSLLTGPSYEQYF. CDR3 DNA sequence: TGTGCCAGCAGCCTGTTGACAGGTCCTTCCTACGAGCAGTACTTC.

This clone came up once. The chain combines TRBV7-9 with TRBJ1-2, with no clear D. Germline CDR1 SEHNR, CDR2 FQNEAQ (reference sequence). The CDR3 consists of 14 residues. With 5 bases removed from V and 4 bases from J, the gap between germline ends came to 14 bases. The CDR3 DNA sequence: TGTGCCAGCAGCCCCGGGGTGACGGTCTATGGCTACACCTTC. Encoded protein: CASSPGVTVYGYTF.

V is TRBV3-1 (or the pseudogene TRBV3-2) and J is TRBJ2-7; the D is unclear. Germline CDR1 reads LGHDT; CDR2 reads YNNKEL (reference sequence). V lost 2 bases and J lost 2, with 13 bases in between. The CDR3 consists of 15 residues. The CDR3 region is CASSQYPRTTYEQYF. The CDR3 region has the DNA TGTGCCAGCAGCCAATATCCTAGAACCACCTACGAGCAGTACTTC.

The CDR3 nucleotides are TGTGCCATCAGGGGCGACAGGGTCAATTCACCCCTCCACTTT. Amino acid sequence: CAIRGDRVNSPLHF. The chain links TRBV10-3 to TRBJ1-6; 7 nucleotides agree with TRBD1. CDR3 length: 14 residues. In germline, CDR1 is ENHRY, CDR2 SYGVKD. The V gene end was trimmed by 6 bases and the J gene end by 7 bases; junction bases not matched to a gene: 6.

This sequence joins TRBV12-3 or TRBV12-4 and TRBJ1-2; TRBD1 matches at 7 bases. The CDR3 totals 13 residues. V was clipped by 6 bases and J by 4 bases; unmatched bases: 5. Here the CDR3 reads CASSETGLYGYTF. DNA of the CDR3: TGTGCCAGCAGCGAGACAGGGCTCTATGGCTACACCTTC.

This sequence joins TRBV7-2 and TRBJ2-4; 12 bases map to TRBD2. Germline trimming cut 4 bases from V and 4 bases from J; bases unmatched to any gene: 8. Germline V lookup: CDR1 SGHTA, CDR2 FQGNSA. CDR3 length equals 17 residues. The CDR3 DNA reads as TGTGCCAGCAGCTCGGGAGGACTAGCGGGGAGTAAAAACATTCAGTACTTC. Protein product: CASSSGGLAGSKNIQYF.

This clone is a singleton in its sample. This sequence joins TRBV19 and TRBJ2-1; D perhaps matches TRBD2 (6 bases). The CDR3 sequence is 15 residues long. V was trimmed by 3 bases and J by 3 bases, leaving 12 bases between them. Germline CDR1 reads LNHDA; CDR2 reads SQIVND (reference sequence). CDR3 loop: CASSIARGLYNEQFF. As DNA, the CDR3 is TGTGCCAGTAGTATTGCGCGGGGCCTCTACAATGAGCAGTTCTTC.

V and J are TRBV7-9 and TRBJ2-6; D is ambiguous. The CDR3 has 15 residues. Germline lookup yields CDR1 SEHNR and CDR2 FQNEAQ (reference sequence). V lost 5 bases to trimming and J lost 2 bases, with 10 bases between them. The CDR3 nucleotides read TGTGCCAGCAGCCTAGTCCAGACTGGGGCCAACGTCCTGACTTTC. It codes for CASSLVQTGANVLTF.

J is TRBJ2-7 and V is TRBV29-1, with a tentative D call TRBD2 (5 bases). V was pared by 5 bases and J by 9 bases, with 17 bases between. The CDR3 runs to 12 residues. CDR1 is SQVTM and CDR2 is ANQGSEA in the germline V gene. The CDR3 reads CSVNRAEGAQYF. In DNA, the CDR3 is TGCAGCGTTAACCGCGCCGAGGGAGCGCAGTACTTC.

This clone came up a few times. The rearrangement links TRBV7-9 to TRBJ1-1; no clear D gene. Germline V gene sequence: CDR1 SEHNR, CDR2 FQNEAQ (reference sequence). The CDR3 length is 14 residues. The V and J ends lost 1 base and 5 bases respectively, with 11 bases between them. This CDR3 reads CASSLGSGVTEAFF. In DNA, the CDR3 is TGTGCCAGCAGCTTAGGTTCCGGGGTAACTGAAGCTTTCTTT.

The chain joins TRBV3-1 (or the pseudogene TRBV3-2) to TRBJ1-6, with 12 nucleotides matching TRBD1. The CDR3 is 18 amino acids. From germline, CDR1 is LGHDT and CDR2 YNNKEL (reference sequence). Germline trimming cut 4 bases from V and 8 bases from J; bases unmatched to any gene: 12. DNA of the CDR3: TGTGCCAGCAGCCCTTCCCCGGGACAGGGGGCGTGGGATTCACCCCTCCACTTT. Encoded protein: CASSPSPGQGAWDSPLHF.

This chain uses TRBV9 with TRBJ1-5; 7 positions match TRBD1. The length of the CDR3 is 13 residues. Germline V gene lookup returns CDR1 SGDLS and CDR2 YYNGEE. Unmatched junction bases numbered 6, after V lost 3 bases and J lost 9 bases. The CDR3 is CASSAGGIGPQHF. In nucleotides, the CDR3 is TGTGCCAGCAGCGCAGGGGGAATAGGGCCCCAGCATTTT.

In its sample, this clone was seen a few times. The CDR3 nucleotides are TGTGCCAGCAGTTTACAGGGCAAGGGAGGCTACACCTTC. Protein sequence: CASSLQGKGGYTF. The rearrangement joins TRBV27 to TRBJ1-2, with D perhaps matching TRBD1 (5 bases). Germline assignment: CDR1 MNHEY and CDR2 SMNVEV (reference sequence). This CDR3 comprises 13 residues. Between the trimmed V and J ends, which lost 2 bases and 8 bases, there was a span of 12 bases.

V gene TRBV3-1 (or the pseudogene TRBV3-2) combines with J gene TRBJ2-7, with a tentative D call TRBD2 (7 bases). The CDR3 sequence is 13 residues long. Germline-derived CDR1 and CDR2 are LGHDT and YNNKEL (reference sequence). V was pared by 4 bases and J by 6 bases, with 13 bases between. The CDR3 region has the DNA TGTGCCAGCAGCCGGGGAGGGGGGCGCGAGCAGTACTTC. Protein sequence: CASSRGGGREQYF.

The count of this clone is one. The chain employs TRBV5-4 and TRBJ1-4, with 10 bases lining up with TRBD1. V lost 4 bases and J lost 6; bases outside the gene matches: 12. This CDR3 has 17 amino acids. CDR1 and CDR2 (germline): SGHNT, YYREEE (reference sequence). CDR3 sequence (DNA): TGTGCCAGCAGCCATCCGGACAGGGGGTTCTACCATGAAAAACTGTTTTTT. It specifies CASSHPDRGFYHEKLFF.

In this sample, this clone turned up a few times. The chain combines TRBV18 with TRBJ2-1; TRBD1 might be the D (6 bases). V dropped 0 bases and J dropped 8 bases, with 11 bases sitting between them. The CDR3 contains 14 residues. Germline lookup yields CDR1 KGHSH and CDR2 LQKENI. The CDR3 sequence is CASSPPAGVHEQFF. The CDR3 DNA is TGTGCCAGCTCACCACCTGCAGGGGTCCATGAGCAGTTCTTC.

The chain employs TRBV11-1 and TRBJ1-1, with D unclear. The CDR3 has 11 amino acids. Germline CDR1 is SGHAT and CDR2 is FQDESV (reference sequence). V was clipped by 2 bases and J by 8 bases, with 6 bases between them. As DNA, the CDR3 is TGTGCCAGCAGCTTATGGGCAGAAGCTTTCTTT. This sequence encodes CASSLWAEAFF.

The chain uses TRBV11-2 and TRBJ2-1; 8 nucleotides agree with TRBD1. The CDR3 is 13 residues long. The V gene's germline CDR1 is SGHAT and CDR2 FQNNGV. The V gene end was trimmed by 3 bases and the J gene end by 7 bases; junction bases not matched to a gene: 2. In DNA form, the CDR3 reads TGTGCCAGCAGCTTTTACAGGGGGAATGAGCAGTTCTTC. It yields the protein CASSFYRGNEQFF.

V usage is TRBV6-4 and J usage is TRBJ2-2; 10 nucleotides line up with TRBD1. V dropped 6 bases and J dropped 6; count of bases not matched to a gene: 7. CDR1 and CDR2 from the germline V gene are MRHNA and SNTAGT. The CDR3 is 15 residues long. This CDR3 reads CASSMTGGAPGELFF. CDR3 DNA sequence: TGTGCCAGCAGCATGACAGGGGGCGCCCCCGGGGAGCTGTTTTTT.

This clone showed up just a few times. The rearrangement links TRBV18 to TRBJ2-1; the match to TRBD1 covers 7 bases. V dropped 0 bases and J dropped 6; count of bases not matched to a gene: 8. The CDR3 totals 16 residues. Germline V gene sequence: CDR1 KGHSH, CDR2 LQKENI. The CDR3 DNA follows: TGTGCCAGCTCACCACCGGACAGGAAAACTAGCAATGAGCAGTTCTTC. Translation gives CASSPPDRKTSNEQFF.